This T cell receptor (beta chain) comes out of a study of early T cells in non-severe SARS-CoV-2 infection. Study in general: From unsorted whole blood, bulk RNA was sequenced, and the chains remained unpaired. Study-level findings and limits: CD4 and private specificities were missed by VDJdb matching, which favored anti-spike CD8 responses.

In its sample, this clonotype was seen many times. Its antigen is unidentified. Looked up from germline, CDR1 is SGHVS and CDR2 is FNYEAQ. Trimming took 1 base from V and 0 from J, leaving 10 bases between them. This CDR3 has 16 residues. Individual cDNA molecules carried attached unique molecular identifiers. TCRdb independently ran MiXCR on the 5' RACE reads; one entry per CDR3 protein. The sample lists about 35,000 distinct CDR3 sequences; over 5% were seen once. The genes are TRBV7-6 and TRBJ2-1; D is unresolved. Sequenced material: whole blood. The clonotype was recovered from an adult who was a healthcare worker with PCR-confirmed SARS-CoV-2 infection or an uninfected control (not recorded which). CDR3 residues: CASSLVLTVSYNEQFF. Written as DNA, the CDR3 is TGTGCCAGCAGCTTAGTTTTGACTGTCTCCTACAATGAGCAGTTCTTC.